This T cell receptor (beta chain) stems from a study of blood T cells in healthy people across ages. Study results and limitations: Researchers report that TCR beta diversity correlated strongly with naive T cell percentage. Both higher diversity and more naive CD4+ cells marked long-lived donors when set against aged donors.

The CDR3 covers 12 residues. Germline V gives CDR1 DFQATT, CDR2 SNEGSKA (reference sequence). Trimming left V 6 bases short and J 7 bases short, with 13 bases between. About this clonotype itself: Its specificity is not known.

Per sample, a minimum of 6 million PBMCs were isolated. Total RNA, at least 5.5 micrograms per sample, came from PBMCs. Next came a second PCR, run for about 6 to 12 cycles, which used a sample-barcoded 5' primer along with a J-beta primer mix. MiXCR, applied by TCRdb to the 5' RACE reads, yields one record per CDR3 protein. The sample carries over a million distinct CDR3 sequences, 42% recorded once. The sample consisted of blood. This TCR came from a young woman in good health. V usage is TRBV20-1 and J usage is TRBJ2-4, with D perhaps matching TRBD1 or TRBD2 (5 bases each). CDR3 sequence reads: CSALGAGNIQYF. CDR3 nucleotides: TGCAGTGCCCTCGGGGCAGGGAACATTCAGTACTTC.